This T cell receptor (beta chain) was found in a study of T cell changes during pregnancy in multiple sclerosis. This table comes from immunoSEQ multiplex PCR, and its TCRdb copy is limited to in-frame clones, with some not included. The table lists about 80,000 clones, around nine tenths of them singletons, with less than 2.5% in the top ten. This CDR3 has 14 amino acids. The germline V gene encodes CDR1 SNHLY and CDR2 FYNNEI. Trimming removed 6 bases from V and 5 bases from J, with 16 bases in between. The sequenced sample was peripheral blood, obtained before pregnancy. V is TRBV2 and J is TRBJ2-5; perhaps TRBD1 as D (6 bases). This receptor was obtained from a female donor with multiple sclerosis, enrolled in a pregnancy study. The CDR3: CASSGNRDDETQYF. The CDR3, as DNA: TGTGCCAGCAGCGGTAACAGGGATGACGAGACCCAGTACTTC.